Presented here are 2 T cell receptor beta chains from one specimen sequenced in a study of blood T cell repertoires in COVID-19. TCRdb's copy holds only in-frame clones and misses some; the assay was immunoSEQ multiplex PCR. This table has just over 90,000 clones, around four fifths appearing once. Sequenced: peripheral blood. These receptors were obtained from a human donor in a cohort sampled during active COVID-19.

The chain carries TRBV28 and TRBJ1-4; D gene unclear. Between the trimmed V and J ends, which lost 6 bases and 5 bases, there was a span of 16 bases. The CDR3 contains 15 residues. Germline lookup yields CDR1 MDHEN and CDR2 SYDVKM. The CDR3: CASSPQTGRNEKLFF. CDR3 coding DNA: TGTGCCAGCAGCCCACAAACCGGCAGGAATGAAAAACTGTTTTTT.

The chain is built from TRBV3-1 (or the pseudogene TRBV3-2) and TRBJ2-3; TRBD2 might be the D (6 bases). Germline V gene lookup returns CDR1 LGHDT and CDR2 YNNKEL (reference sequence). The CDR3 contains 15 residues. The ends were cut back, 3 bases at V and 5 bases at J, with 15 bases in the middle. CDR3 region: CASSQEGGRRDTQYF. The CDR3 region has the DNA TGTGCCAGCAGCCAGGAGGGAGGTAGGAGAGATACGCAGTATTTT.